The 12 T cell receptor beta chains reported below all come from one sample, sequenced in a study of cytomegalovirus exposure and HLA in healthy donors. Primers: 60 Vbeta forward and 13 Jbeta reverse. Sequencing used immunoSEQ multiplex PCR; TCRdb keeps in-frame clones, though not all of them. This sample lists 150,000 to 200,000 clones; its ten largest clones have around 1.9%. Sequencing input: PBMCs. The receptors were gathered from a man aged 25-45 years in good health and CMV-seronegative.

The chain links TRBV25-1 to TRBJ1-2; 7 positions agree with TRBD1. Germline values: CDR1 MGHDK, CDR2 SYGVNS. This CDR3 is 14 amino acids long. Trimming took 4 bases from V and 4 from J; bases not matched to a gene: 6. The CDR3 region has the DNA TGTGCCAGCAGTGGGACAGGCCCGCTCTATGGCTACACCTTC. It codes for CASSGTGPLYGYTF.

The gene calls are TRBV6-4 and TRBJ1-5, with a tentative D call TRBD1 (5 bases). Per the germline V gene, CDR1 is MRHNA and CDR2 is SNTAGT. There are 15 residues in the CDR3. The ends were cut back, 0 bases at V and 5 bases at J, with 11 bases in the middle. Here the CDR3 DNA reads TGTGCCAGCAGTGACTCGATGGGGGGTGATCAGCCCCAGCATTTT. It codes for CASSDSMGGDQPQHF.

The chain couples TRBV18 to TRBJ2-7; possible D gene TRBD2, 6 bases. The germline V and J ends were trimmed by 3 bases and 0 bases, with 12 bases remaining between them. Germline CDR1 is KGHSH and CDR2 is LQKENI. This CDR3 has 15 amino acids. In nucleotides, the CDR3 is TGTGCCAGCTCACCCTCGGGGCGGGACTCCTACGAGCAGTACTTC. This translates into CASSPSGRDSYEQYF.

The chain recombines TRBV6-1 with TRBJ1-5; D is unclear. Trimming pared 9 bases from V and 5 bases from J, leaving 14 bases between. CDR1 and CDR2 from the germline V gene are MNHNS and SASEGT. The CDR3 runs 13 residues. The DNA of the CDR3 is TGTGCCAGTCAGGAGGACCTTTATCAGCCCCAGCATTTT. Its translation is CASQEDLYQPQHF.

The V gene is TRBV27, the J gene TRBJ2-7; 9 nucleotides match TRBD2. The CDR3 sequence is 16 residues long. Germline-derived CDR1 and CDR2 are MNHEY and SMNVEV (reference sequence). Losses at the gene ends were 0 bases for V and 0 bases for J; bases not matched to a gene: 3. The CDR3 nucleotides read TGTGCCAGCAGTTTATCGACTAGCGGACCCTCCTACGAGCAGTACTTC. Protein sequence: CASSLSTSGPSYEQYF.

The J gene is TRBJ2-1, the V gene TRBV9; 8 positions agree with TRBD2. V shed 0 bases and J 5 bases; nucleotides not matched to a gene: 4. The V gene's germline CDR1 is SGDLS and CDR2 YYNGEE. The CDR3 runs 15 residues. The CDR3 DNA sequence: TGTGCCAGCAGCGTAGTGGGTAGCGGGGACAATGAGCAGTTCTTC. It codes for CASSVVGSGDNEQFF.

This chain connects TRBV7-8 to TRBJ2-2, with D unclear. Trimming removed 2 bases at V and 5 bases at J, with 12 bases between. The CDR3 spans 15 residues. Germline CDR1 and CDR2: SGHVS and FQNEAQ. CDR3 nucleotide sequence: TGTGCCAGCAGCTTAACAGTGATAAGGACCGGGGAGCTGTTTTTT. Protein: CASSLTVIRTGELFF.

The genes are TRBV5-8 and TRBJ2-1; TRBD2 matches at 12 bases. The CDR3 sequence is 16 residues long. After removal of 3 bases from V and 3 bases from J, the junction contained 4 bases not matched to a gene. Germline CDR1 is SGHTS and CDR2 is YDEGEE. CDR3 sequence (DNA): TGTGCCAGCAGCTCAGGACTAGCGGGAATCTACAATGAGCAGTTCTTC. It specifies CASSSGLAGIYNEQFF.

The rearrangement links TRBV5-1 to TRBJ1-2; D ambiguous. There are 14 residues in the CDR3. Trimming took 2 bases from V and 4 from J, leaving 12 bases between them. The germline CDR1 and CDR2 sequences are SGHRS and YFSETQ. The CDR3 is CASSFLGESYGYTF. The CDR3 DNA follows: TGCGCCAGCAGCTTCCTTGGGGAGAGCTATGGCTACACCTTC.

The rearrangement joins TRBV27 to TRBJ1-1, with D perhaps TRBD1 (5 bases). The CDR3 runs to 13 residues. With 3 bases removed from V and 4 bases from J, the gap between germline ends came to 9 bases. Germline CDR1 is MNHEY and CDR2 is SMNVEV (reference sequence). CDR3 nucleotide sequence: TGTGCCAGCAGTTTCGGCAGGGCCACTGAAGCTTTCTTT. Its protein product is CASSFGRATEAFF.

The chain couples TRBV28 to TRBJ1-1, with D tentatively TRBD1 (5 bases). The V and J ends lost 4 bases and 10 bases respectively, with 13 bases between them. CDR1 and CDR2 from the germline V gene are MDHEN and SYDVKM. The CDR3 runs 12 residues. The CDR3 sequence is CASSYPGGVAFF. The CDR3 coding sequence is TGTGCCAGCAGTTACCCCGGGGGGGTAGCTTTCTTT.

The V call is TRBV28, the J call TRBJ1-2, with D possibly matching TRBD1 (6 bases). Germline CDR1 reads MDHEN; CDR2 reads SYDVKM. Trimming cost V 3 bases and J 0 bases, with 11 bases left between them. CDR3 length: 15 amino acids. The CDR3 reads CASSLRGIANYGYTF. CDR3 coding DNA: TGTGCCAGCAGTTTGAGGGGGATCGCTAACTATGGCTACACCTTC.